These 32 T cell receptor beta chains were all obtained from the same sample, sequenced in a study of blood T cell repertoires in COVID-19. The table came from immunoSEQ multiplex PCR; TCRdb's copy has only in-frame clones and leaves some out. The sample lists 200,000 to 300,000 clones; 80% to 90% were seen once. The sequenced material came from peripheral blood. The receptors originated from a man aged 50 or older with acute or convalescent COVID-19.

The chain has TRBV7-8 and TRBJ2-1; D possibly corresponds to TRBD2 (6 bases). There are 11 residues in the CDR3. Germline lookup yields CDR1 SGHVS and CDR2 FQNEAQ. Between the trimmed V and J ends, which lost 4 bases and 8 bases, there was a span of 6 bases. The CDR3: CASSWGDEQFF. CDR3 in DNA: TGTGCCAGCAGCTGGGGGGATGAGCAGTTCTTC.

The chain has TRBV12-5 and TRBJ1-4, with D unclear. The CDR3 spans 13 residues. V was cut by 6 bases and J by 7 bases, with 12 bases left in between. Germline lookup yields CDR1 LGHNT and CDR2 FRNRAP. CDR3 coding DNA: TGTGCTAGTGGGCCGGTCCCCTTTGAAAAACTGTTTTTT. As protein: CASGPVPFEKLFF.

The J gene is TRBJ1-5, the V gene TRBV7-9, with a tentative D call TRBD1 (5 bases). V was clipped by 1 base and J by 2 bases, with 18 bases between them. CDR3 length: 18 residues. Germline V gene sequence: CDR1 SEHNR, CDR2 FQNEAQ (reference sequence). DNA of the CDR3: TGTGCCAGCAGCTTAGAAGGGCGGGGCGCGGGTGGCAATCAGCCCCAGCATTTT. Translation gives CASSLEGRGAGGNQPQHF.

This chain joins TRBV5-1 and TRBJ1-4; 7 bases fit TRBD1. The germline gives CDR1 SGHRS, CDR2 YFSETQ. This CDR3 is built from 15 residues. Trimming took 4 bases from V and 4 from J; bases not matched to a gene: 7. The CDR3 spells CASSPTGLNNEKLFF. For the CDR3, the DNA is TGCGCCAGCAGCCCGACAGGGCTTAATAATGAAAAACTGTTTTTT.

About this clone: No conserved phenylalanine or tryptophan ends this CDR3, so it is likely a read error. It is unclear where the CDR3 begins or ends on the DNA, so no DNA is shown, and the CDR3 is as TCRdb lists it. V gene TRBV19 combines with J gene TRBJ1-1; the D segment call TRBD1 is taken from the table without a DNA check. CDR1 is LNHDA, CDR2 SQIVND, per germline (reference sequence). The CDR3 length is 13 residues, termini included. This chain's CDR3 is CASTVFRGFLTIL.

The V call is TRBV10-3, the J call TRBJ2-1; D call uncertain. Trimming removed 0 bases at V and 6 bases at J, with 6 bases between. From germline, CDR1 is ENHRY and CDR2 SYGVKD. The CDR3 runs 13 residues. The CDR3 protein is CAISESGGNEQFF. In DNA form, the CDR3 reads TGTGCCATCAGTGAGTCAGGCGGCAATGAGCAGTTCTTC.

This chain links TRBV9 with TRBJ2-1, with D uncertain. In germline, CDR1 is SGDLS, CDR2 YYNGEE. The CDR3 loop spans 16 amino acids. V was pared by 3 bases and J by 4 bases, with 17 bases between. The CDR3 bases are TGTGCCAGCAGCGCGCTCGAGCGTGAGGCATACAATGAGCAGTTCTTC. Encoded protein: CASSALEREAYNEQFF.

This sequence joins TRBV5-8 and TRBJ1-4; D might be TRBD1 (5 bases). The CDR3 contains 19 residues. Trimming removed 0 bases at V and 8 bases at J, with 26 bases between. From germline, CDR1 is SGHTS and CDR2 YDEGEE. The CDR3 loop reads CASSLAPRGMERSQEKLFF. DNA for the CDR3: TGTGCCAGCAGCTTGGCGCCCCGGGGGATGGAAAGGAGTCAGGAAAAACTGTTTTTT.

V usage is TRBV3-1 (or the pseudogene TRBV3-2) and J usage is TRBJ2-3; 9 bases align to TRBD2. The CDR3 contains 16 residues. Germline loops: CDR1 LGHDT, CDR2 YNNKEL (reference sequence). V shed 4 bases and J 2 bases; nucleotides not matched to a gene: 7. CDR3 in amino acids: CASSLGLAELTDTQYF. The CDR3 DNA follows: TGTGCCAGCAGCCTGGGACTAGCAGAGCTCACAGATACGCAGTATTTT.

J is TRBJ1-1 and V is TRBV11-3, with D unclear. This CDR3 region has 11 residues. CDR1 is SGHNT, CDR2 YENEEA, per germline. V dropped 5 bases and J dropped 6 bases, with 7 bases sitting between them. The CDR3 loop is CASSVRSEAFF. CDR3 DNA: TGTGCCAGCAGCGTTCGTTCTGAAGCTTTCTTT.

The rearrangement uses TRBV19 and TRBJ1-4; TRBD1 matches 7 bases. Trimming at V came to 5 bases and at J to 7 bases, leaving 10 bases not matched to a gene. Per germline, CDR1 LNHDA and CDR2 SQIVND (reference sequence). The CDR3 has 15 amino acids. The CDR3 bases are TGTGCCAGTAGTCCCCGGGACAGTTCAAGTGAAAAACTGTTTTTT. This encodes CASSPRDSSSEKLFF.

This chain connects TRBV19 to TRBJ1-2, with a weak D call TRBD1 (5 bases). CDR1 and CDR2 (germline): LNHDA, SQIVND (reference sequence). Trimming pared 5 bases from V and 8 bases from J, leaving 15 bases between. The CDR3 is 13 amino acids. CDR3 loop: CASSVTAGGGYTF. CDR3 coding DNA: TGTGCCAGTAGTGTGACAGCGGGGGGAGGCTACACCTTC.

The CDR3 nucleotides are TGTGCCAGCAGGGCCAACACCGGGGAGCTGTTTTTT. Its protein is CASRANTGELFF. V gene TRBV6-5 combines with J gene TRBJ2-2; D uncertain. The CDR3 covers 12 residues. The V gene's germline CDR1 is MNHEY and CDR2 SVGAGI. Trimming took off 6 bases at V and 2 bases at J, with 4 bases between the two ends.

This chain connects TRBV2 to TRBJ2-7; weak D call: TRBD2 (5 bases). Trimming took off 6 bases at V and 1 base at J, with 7 bases between the two ends. The CDR3 is 12 amino acids. Germline CDR1 reads SNHLY; CDR2 reads FYNNEI. The CDR3 coding sequence is TGTGCCAGCAGCGGGATGTCCTACGAGCAGTACTTC. This sequence encodes CASSGMSYEQYF.

The chain has TRBV6-5 and TRBJ2-7; TRBD2 might be the D (6 bases). The CDR3 extends over 13 amino acids. V was trimmed by 6 bases and J by 6 bases, leaving 15 bases between them. CDR1 and CDR2 from the germline V gene are MNHEY and SVGAGI. CDR3 sequence reads: CASRGTGDSEQYF. The CDR3 nucleotides read TGTGCCAGCAGGGGGACTGGGGATAGCGAGCAGTACTTC.

V usage is TRBV3-1 (or the pseudogene TRBV3-2) and J usage is TRBJ2-3, with 8 bases lining up with TRBD2. Germline CDR1 reads LGHDT; CDR2 reads YNNKEL (reference sequence). V shed 4 bases, J shed 4 bases, and the junction held 10 bases outside the gene matches. There are 16 residues in the CDR3. The DNA for the CDR3 is TGTGCCAGCAGCCCTTCGGGGGGGGCCCCTCCAGATACGCAGTATTTT. Protein: CASSPSGGAPPDTQYF.

The chain carries TRBV11-3 and TRBJ2-1; TRBD2 is a possible D gene (5 bases). The V gene's germline CDR1 is SGHNT and CDR2 YENEEA. The CDR3 covers 15 residues. The V and J ends lost 4 bases and 6 bases respectively, with 16 bases between them. The CDR3 sequence is CASSSPDSTLNEQFF. The CDR3 region has the DNA TGTGCCAGCAGCTCTCCGGACTCGACGCTCAATGAGCAGTTCTTC.

This chain uses TRBV15 with TRBJ2-2; 8 bases fit TRBD2. Germline loops: CDR1 LNHNV, CDR2 YYDKDF (reference sequence). V gave up 2 bases and J gave up 0 bases; unmatched junction bases: 5. This CDR3 is 17 amino acids long. The DNA for the CDR3 is TGTGCCACCAGCAGAAGCCGGGGGGGGCCGAACACCGGGGAGCTGTTTTTT. Translated, it gives CATSRSRGGPNTGELFF. Full variable domain (rest looked up from reference TRBV15 and TRBJ2-2): DAMVIQNPRYQVTQFGKPVTLSCSQTLNHNVMYWYQQKSSQAPKLLFHYYDKDFNNEADTPDNFQSRRPNTSFCFLDIRSPGLGDTAMYLCATSRSRGGPNTGELFFGEGSRLTVL.

The sample holds one count of this clone. The chain recombines TRBV18 with TRBJ1-2; the match to TRBD1 covers 7 bases. The CDR3 consists of 15 residues. The germline gives CDR1 KGHSH, CDR2 LQKENI. With 3 bases clipped from V and 6 bases from J, the junction kept 10 bases outside the gene matches. The CDR3 DNA reads as TGTGCCAGCTCACCTCCCGACAGGGCGTCGGATGGCTACACCTTC. Translation: CASSPPDRASDGYTF. The entire variable domain, with the rest obtained from reference TRBV18 and TRBJ1-2, is as follows: NAGVMQNPRHLVRRRGQEARLRCSPMKGHSHVYWYRQLPEEGLKFMVYLQKENIIDESGMPKERFSAEFPKEGPSILRIQQVVRGDSAAYFCASSPPDRASDGYTFGSGTRLTVV.

V and J are TRBV5-4 and TRBJ1-1; no clear D. In germline, CDR1 is SGHNT, CDR2 YYREEE (reference sequence). This CDR3 contains 13 residues. V lost 4 bases and J lost 1, with 8 bases in between. The CDR3 sequence is CASSLTENTEAFF. CDR3 bases: TGTGCCAGCAGCCTCACAGAGAACACTGAAGCTTTCTTT.

CDR3 amino acids: CASSLRDRSTEAFF. The CDR3 DNA reads TGTGCCAGCTCACTCCGGGACAGGTCCACTGAAGCTTTCTTT. The V call is TRBV18, the J call TRBJ1-1; TRBD1 agrees at 8 bases. This CDR3 region has 14 residues. Germline loops: CDR1 KGHSH, CDR2 LQKENI. Trimming cost V 4 bases and J 4 bases; bases outside gene matches: 5.

The CDR3 nucleotides are TGTGCCAGCAGCTCTGCGTATCAAGCTAATGAAAAACTGTTTTTT. As protein: CASSSAYQANEKLFF. The J gene is TRBJ1-4, the V gene TRBV5-5; D is uncertain. CDR3 length equals 15 residues. V lost 3 bases to trimming and J lost 3 bases, with 12 bases between them. The germline CDR1 and CDR2 sequences are SGHKS and YYEKEE (reference sequence).

This chain links TRBV11-3 with TRBJ2-3; 9 nucleotides match TRBD2. This CDR3 is built from 17 residues. V shed 0 bases and J 1 base; nucleotides not matched to a gene: 5. Germline assignment: CDR1 SGHNT and CDR2 YENEEA. The CDR3 sequence: CASSLDRPSGGTDTQYF. The CDR3 bases are TGTGCCAGCAGCTTAGATCGTCCTAGCGGGGGCACAGATACGCAGTATTTT.

The chain combines TRBV7-3 with TRBJ2-2; no clear D gene. CDR1 is SGHTA, CDR2 FQGTGA, per germline. The CDR3 runs 16 residues. V was trimmed by 2 bases and J by 0 bases, leaving 10 bases between them. This CDR3 is CASSLFPITNTGELFF. In DNA form, the CDR3 reads TGTGCCAGCAGCTTATTTCCCATCACGAACACCGGGGAGCTGTTTTTT.

The chain joins TRBV19 to TRBJ1-3, with TRBD1 as a possible D gene (6 bases). Trimming stripped 1 base from V and 8 bases from J, with 24 bases between. The germline gives CDR1 LNHDA, CDR2 SQIVND (reference sequence). The CDR3 totals 18 residues. This chain's CDR3 is CASSIAPRQTGFRDTIYF. CDR3 DNA: TGTGCCAGTAGTATAGCTCCCCGTCAGACAGGATTCCGGGACACCATATATTTT.

V usage is TRBV5-1 and J usage is TRBJ2-7, with 13 positions matching TRBD2. CDR3 length equals 16 residues. The V gene's germline CDR1 is SGHRS and CDR2 YFSETQ. J was trimmed by 4 bases and V by 3 bases; bases with no gene match: 7. In DNA form, the CDR3 reads TGCGCCAGCAGCTCCGCCGGGACTAGCGGGGAGTACGAGCAGTACTTC. Protein sequence: CASSSAGTSGEYEQYF.

V usage is TRBV5-1 and J usage is TRBJ2-7, with a weak D call TRBD2 (6 bases). This CDR3 is built from 17 residues. The germline V gene has CDR1 SGHRS and CDR2 YFSETQ. V lost 0 bases and J 0 bases, leaving 16 bases between the germline ends. The CDR3 sequence: CASSLDPRQTSSYEQYF. The CDR3 bases are TGCGCCAGCAGCTTGGATCCCCGACAGACTAGCTCCTACGAGCAGTACTTC.

The V gene is TRBV6-5, the J gene TRBJ1-2; D unclear. This CDR3 contains 11 residues. Looked up from germline, CDR1 is MNHEY and CDR2 is SVGAGI. Trimming cost V 7 bases and J 6 bases, with 9 bases left between them. Written as DNA, the CDR3 is TGTGCCAGCACCATGCAGGATGGCTACACCTTC. It is translated as CASTMQDGYTF.

This clone occurred a few times. The chain links TRBV28 to TRBJ1-4; a possible D gene is TRBD1 (5 bases). V was pared by 5 bases and J by 1 base, with 17 bases between. This CDR3 is built from 17 residues. The V gene's germline CDR1 is MDHEN and CDR2 SYDVKM. CDR3 residues: CASSQGGIRETNEKLFF. Here the CDR3 DNA reads TGTGCCAGCAGTCAAGGCGGGATCAGGGAAACTAATGAAAAACTGTTTTTT.

V usage is TRBV5-5 and J usage is TRBJ1-4, with D uncertain. Germline assignment: CDR1 SGHKS and CDR2 YYEKEE (reference sequence). The germline V and J ends were trimmed by 0 bases and 4 bases, with 10 bases remaining between them. CDR3 length: 15 amino acids. CDR3 DNA: TGTGCCAGCAGCTTGGGGGTTCGGGGTAATGAAAAACTGTTTTTT. It encodes CASSLGVRGNEKLFF. The full variable domain, in which reference TRBV5-5 and TRBJ1-4 provide the parts outside the CDR3, is DAGVTQSPTHLIKTRGQQVTLRCSPISGHKSVSWYQQVLGQGPQFIFQYYEKEERGRGNFPDRFSARQFPNYSSELNVNALLLGDSALYLCASSLGVRGNEKLFFGSGTQLSVL.

The chain links TRBV11-3 to TRBJ2-5; 7 bases line up with TRBD1. J gave up 2 bases and V 5 bases, and 5 bases lay outside the gene matches. The CDR3 spans 14 residues. Germline V gene lookup returns CDR1 SGHNT and CDR2 YENEEA. The CDR3: CASSARDRQETQYF. The CDR3, as DNA: TGTGCCAGCAGCGCCCGGGACAGACAAGAGACCCAGTACTTC.

The V and J genes are TRBV28 and TRBJ1-1, with D unclear. CDR1 and CDR2 from the germline V gene are MDHEN and SYDVKM. V gave up 2 bases and J gave up 3 bases, with 10 bases separating them. This CDR3 comprises 14 residues. CDR3 sequence (DNA): TGTGCCAGCAGTTTAAGTTCCCAGGACACTGAAGCTTTCTTT. Residues: CASSLSSQDTEAFF.